These 3 T cell receptor beta chains share one sample of origin, sequenced in a study of blood T cell repertoires in COVID-19. Sequencing used immunoSEQ multiplex PCR; TCRdb keeps in-frame clones, though not all of them. Found here are fewer than 55,000 clones, about four fifths of them singletons; the top ten hold roughly 2.5%. Source material: peripheral blood. These TCRs come from an older woman with acute or convalescent COVID-19.

J is TRBJ1-5 and V is TRBV7-8; D is undetermined. The V gene lost 4 bases and the J gene lost 2 bases, with 9 bases spanning the gap. The CDR3 consists of 14 residues. The germline gives CDR1 SGHVS, CDR2 FQNEAQ. The CDR3: CASSSRGGNQPQHF. The DNA of the CDR3 is TGTGCCAGCAGCTCGCGGGGTGGCAATCAGCCCCAGCATTTT.

The J gene is TRBJ1-2, the V gene TRBV7-8, with 8 bases matching TRBD1. CDR1 and CDR2 from the germline V gene are SGHVS and FQNEAQ. V lost 0 bases to trimming and J lost 4 bases; unmatched junction nucleotides: 7. The CDR3 extends over 16 amino acids. The CDR3 bases are TGTGCCAGCAGCTTAGCGGGCCAGGGGGCTCTCTATGGCTACACCTTC. Protein sequence: CASSLAGQGALYGYTF.

The chain links TRBV28 to TRBJ2-7; D perhaps matches TRBD1 (6 bases). V shed 3 bases and J shed 6 bases, with 18 bases lying between them. CDR1 MDHEN and CDR2 SYDVKM come from the germline V gene. The CDR3 has 15 amino acids. CDR3 residues: CASSLVRLGAAEQYF. CDR3 in DNA: TGTGCCAGCAGTTTGGTCCGATTGGGGGCTGCCGAGCAGTACTTC.